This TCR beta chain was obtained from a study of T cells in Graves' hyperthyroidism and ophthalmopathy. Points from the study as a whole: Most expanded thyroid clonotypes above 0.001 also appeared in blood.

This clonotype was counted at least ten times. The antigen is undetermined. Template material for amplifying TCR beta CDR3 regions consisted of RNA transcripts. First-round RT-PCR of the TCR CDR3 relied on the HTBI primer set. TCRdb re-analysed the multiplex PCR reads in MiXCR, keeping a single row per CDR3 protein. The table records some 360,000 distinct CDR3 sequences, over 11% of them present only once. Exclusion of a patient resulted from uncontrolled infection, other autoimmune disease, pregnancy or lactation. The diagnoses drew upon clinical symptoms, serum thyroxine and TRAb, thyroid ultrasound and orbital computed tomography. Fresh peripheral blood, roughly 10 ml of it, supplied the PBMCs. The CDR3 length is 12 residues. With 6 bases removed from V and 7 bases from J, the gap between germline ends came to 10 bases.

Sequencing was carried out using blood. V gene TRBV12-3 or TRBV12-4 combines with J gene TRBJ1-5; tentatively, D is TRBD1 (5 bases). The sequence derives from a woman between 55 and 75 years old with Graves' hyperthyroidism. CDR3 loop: CASRRDGQPQHF. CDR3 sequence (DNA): TGTGCCAGCAGGCGGGACGGACAGCCCCAGCATTTT.